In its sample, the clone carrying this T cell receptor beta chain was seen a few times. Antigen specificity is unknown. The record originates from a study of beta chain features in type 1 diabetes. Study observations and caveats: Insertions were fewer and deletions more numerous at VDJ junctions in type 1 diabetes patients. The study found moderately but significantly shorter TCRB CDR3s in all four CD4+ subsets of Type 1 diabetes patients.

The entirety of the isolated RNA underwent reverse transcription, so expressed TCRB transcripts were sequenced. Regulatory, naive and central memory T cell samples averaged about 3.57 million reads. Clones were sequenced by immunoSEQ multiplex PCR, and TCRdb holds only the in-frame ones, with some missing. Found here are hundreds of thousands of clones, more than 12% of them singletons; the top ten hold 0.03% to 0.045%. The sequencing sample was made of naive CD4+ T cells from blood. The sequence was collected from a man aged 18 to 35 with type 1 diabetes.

The CDR3 DNA sequence: TGTGCCACCAGCGTCGGAAACCACTATGGCTACACCTTC. As protein: CATSVGNHYGYTF. The V gene is TRBV15, the J gene TRBJ1-2, with D unclear. The V gene's germline CDR1 is LNHNV and CDR2 YYDKDF (reference sequence). The CDR3 sequence is 13 residues long. Trimming pared 5 bases from V and 3 bases from J, leaving 10 bases between.